Below are 26 T cell receptor beta chains sequenced from a single sample in a study of beta chain features in type 1 diabetes. Expressed TCRB transcripts were sequenced because the entire RNA isolate underwent reverse transcription. Assay used: immunoSEQ multiplex PCR; TCRdb lists only in-frame clones, some missing. The repertoire holds more than 130,000 clones, about 7% seen once, with about 1.4% in the top ten. Sequencing was done on a sample of central memory CD4+ T cells from blood. These receptors were taken from a woman younger than 45 in good health.

There are many counts of this clone. A read error may produce the germline difference seen at one junction end. V gene TRBV7-7 combines with J gene TRBJ2-1; 9 nucleotides match TRBD2. Per germline, CDR1 SSHAT and CDR2 FNYEAQ (reference sequence). The CDR3 loop spans 15 amino acids. In nucleotides, the CDR3 is TGTGCTAGCAGCTTAGGGACTAGCCGCTACAATGAGCAGTTCTTC. It encodes CASSLGTSRYNEQFF.

This clone was found a few times. This CDR3 is CASSLTPAGANVLTF. The CDR3 DNA reads TGTGCCAGCAGCTTAACCCCAGCTGGGGCCAACGTCCTGACTTTC. V usage is TRBV7-3 and J usage is TRBJ2-6; D not resolved. The CDR3 length is 15 residues. In germline, CDR1 is SGHTA, CDR2 FQGTGA. The germline V and J ends were trimmed by 0 bases and 2 bases, with 5 bases remaining between them. Full variable domain (remainder filled in from reference TRBV7-3 and TRBJ2-6): GAGVSQTPSNKVTEKGKYVELRCDPISGHTALYWYRQSLGQGPEFLIYFQGTGAADDSGLPNDRFFAVRPEGSVSTLKIQRTERGDSAVYLCASSLTPAGANVLTFGAGSRLTVL.

This clone has only a few counts. The genes are TRBV11-2 and TRBJ2-1; 10 nucleotides match TRBD2. Looked up from germline, CDR1 is SGHAT and CDR2 is FQNNGV. The CDR3 loop spans 15 amino acids. V shed 0 bases and J 7 bases; nucleotides not matched to a gene: 3. CDR3 protein: CASSLDSGRMNEQFF. CDR3 nucleotides: TGTGCCAGCAGCTTAGATAGCGGGAGGATGAATGAGCAGTTCTTC.

This rearrangement joins TRBV19 to TRBJ2-6; D remains ambiguous. Germline V gene sequence: CDR1 LNHDA, CDR2 SQIVND (reference sequence). V was pared by 4 bases and J by 0 bases, with 10 bases between. CDR3 length equals 16 residues. CDR3 DNA: TGTGCCAGTAGTAGGAGTGACGGCTCTGGGGCCAACGTCCTGACTTTC. Translated: CASSRSDGSGANVLTF.

The chain recombines TRBV30 with TRBJ2-7; 9 nucleotides match TRBD1. The germline V gene has CDR1 GTSNPN and CDR2 SVGIG (reference sequence). The CDR3 consists of 14 residues. V gave up 3 bases and J gave up 4 bases; unmatched junction bases: 7. Here the CDR3 reads CAWRKGTGFYEQYF. The CDR3, as DNA: TGTGCCTGGAGGAAGGGGACAGGGTTTTACGAGCAGTACTTC. The whole variable domain, filled in from reference TRBV30 and TRBJ2-7, reads SQTIHQWPATLVQPVGSPLSLECTVEGTSNPNLYWYRQAAGRGLQLLFYSVGIGQISSEVPQNLSASRPQDRQFILSSKKLLLSDSGFYLCAWRKGTGFYEQYFGPGTRLTVT.

This clone was observed a few times. The J gene is TRBJ2-2, the V gene TRBV2; 8 nucleotides match TRBD2. Germline V gives CDR1 SNHLY, CDR2 FYNNEI. Trimming at V came to 6 bases and at J to 6 bases, leaving 6 bases not matched to a gene. The CDR3 has 14 amino acids. The CDR3 DNA reads as TGTGCCAGCAGAAGCGGGAGCGGGGCCGGGGAGCTGTTTTTT. Protein product: CASRSGSGAGELFF. Filled out from reference TRBV2 and TRBJ2-2, the complete variable domain reads EPEVTQTPSHQVTQMGQEVILRCVPISNHLYFYWYRQILGQKVEFLVSFYNNEISEKSEIFDDQFSVERPDGSNFTLKIRSTKLEDSAMYFCASRSGSGAGELFFGEGSRLTVL.

This clone occurred a few times. The J gene is TRBJ1-2, the V gene TRBV6-6; maybe TRBD1 (6 bases). The CDR3 loop spans 16 amino acids. V was pared by 6 bases and J by 0 bases, with 17 bases between. Germline V gives CDR1 MNHNY, CDR2 SVGAGI (reference sequence). This chain's CDR3 is CASSHRDNRANYGYTF. CDR3 in DNA: TGTGCCAGCAGCCACCGGGACAATAGAGCTAACTATGGCTACACCTTC.

The chain recombines TRBV20-1 with TRBJ2-5; D call uncertain. In germline, CDR1 is DFQATT, CDR2 SNEGSKA (reference sequence). The CDR3 runs 10 residues. CDR3 DNA sequence: TGCAGCCAACAGCATGAGACCCAGTACTTC. It codes for CSQQHETQYF.

The chain carries TRBV7-9 and TRBJ2-3; 7 nucleotides agree with TRBD1. Germline V gene sequence: CDR1 SEHNR, CDR2 FQNEAQ (reference sequence). Unmatched junction bases numbered 10, after V lost 5 bases and J lost 2 bases. The CDR3 sequence is 16 residues long. Here the CDR3 DNA reads TGTGCCAGCAGCGCCCCGACAGGGCGAAACACAGATACGCAGTATTTT. Translating gives CASSAPTGRNTDTQYF. The whole variable domain, filled in from reference TRBV7-9 and TRBJ2-3, reads DTGVSQNPRHKITKRGQNVTFRCDPISEHNRLYWYRQTLGQGPEFLTYFQNEAQLEKSRLLSDRFSAERPKGSFSTLEIQRTEQGDSAMYLCASSAPTGRNTDTQYFGPGTRLTVL.

This clone occurred many times. The genes are TRBV2 and TRBJ2-7; 12 bases agree with TRBD2. Trimming cost V 3 bases and J 6 bases; bases outside gene matches: 6. Germline V gives CDR1 SNHLY, CDR2 FYNNEI. This CDR3 has 15 residues. The chain's CDR3 is CASSEGSSGRAEQYF. The CDR3, as DNA: TGTGCCAGCAGTGAGGGCTCTAGCGGGAGGGCCGAGCAGTACTTC. Combining the CDR3 with reference TRBV2 and TRBJ2-7 gives the whole variable domain EPEVTQTPSHQVTQMGQEVILRCVPISNHLYFYWYRQILGQKVEFLVSFYNNEISEKSEIFDDQFSVERPDGSNFTLKIRSTKLEDSAMYFCASSEGSSGRAEQYFGPGTRLTVT.

This clone has more than one count but fewer than ten. V gene TRBV28 combines with J gene TRBJ1-2; D is unresolved. Per germline, CDR1 MDHEN and CDR2 SYDVKM. This CDR3 region has 13 residues. V was pared by 5 bases and J by 9 bases, with 16 bases between. For the CDR3, the DNA is TGTGCCAGCAGTCCCCCCCGGGATGTTCGCTACACCTTC. It specifies CASSPPRDVRYTF.

The chain links TRBV4-3 to TRBJ2-2, with TRBD2 identical over 9 bases. After removal of 0 bases from V and 5 bases from J, the junction contained 13 bases not matched to a gene. Looked up from germline, CDR1 is LGHNA and CDR2 is YSLEER. The CDR3 sequence is 19 residues long. The CDR3 bases are TGCGCCAGCAGCCAAGATAGGGGGCGGGAGGGCCTAAATACCGGGGAGCTGTTTTTT. It is translated as CASSQDRGREGLNTGELFF.

This clone was counted a few times. The chain is built from TRBV11-3 and TRBJ2-1, with a tentative D call TRBD2 (5 bases). V was cut by 5 bases and J by 6 bases, with 8 bases left in between. The CDR3 sequence is 12 residues long. Germline assignment: CDR1 SGHNT and CDR2 YENEEA. The CDR3 bases are TGTGCCAGCAGCGGGAGAGGCAATGAGCAGTTCTTC. Translated: CASSGRGNEQFF. Full variable domain (remainder filled in from reference TRBV11-3 and TRBJ2-1): EAGVVQSPRYKIIEKKQPVAFWCNPISGHNTLYWYLQNLGQGPELLIRYENEEAVDDSQLPKDRFSAERLKGVDSTLKIQPAELGDSAVYLCASSGRGNEQFFGPGTRLTVL.

This clone was detected only a few times. The chain has TRBV7-9 and TRBJ2-3, with 12 positions matching TRBD2. Germline CDR1 is SEHNR and CDR2 is FQNEAQ (reference sequence). The CDR3 length is 15 residues. The V gene end was trimmed by 7 bases and the J gene end by 1 base; junction bases not matched to a gene: 3. The CDR3 DNA follows: TGTGCCAGCAACCGACTAGCGGGGGGCACAGATACGCAGTATTTT. This translates into CASNRLAGGTDTQYF.

This clone was recorded a few times. The chain uses TRBV6-6 and TRBJ2-5, with a possible D match to TRBD1 (6 bases). V lost 8 bases to trimming and J lost 5 bases, with 9 bases between them. Germline loops: CDR1 MNHNY, CDR2 SVGAGI (reference sequence). The CDR3 extends over 11 amino acids. The CDR3 sequence is CASGQGETQYF. Here the CDR3 DNA reads TGTGCCAGCGGCCAGGGGGAGACCCAGTACTTC.

This clone was found many times. This sequence joins TRBV14 and TRBJ2-1; 7 bases line up with TRBD1. The germline V gene has CDR1 SGHDN and CDR2 FVKESK. J was trimmed by 3 bases and V by 4 bases; bases with no gene match: 9. CDR3 length: 16 residues. The CDR3 protein is CASSPTRGGFYNEQFF. The CDR3 DNA sequence: TGTGCCAGCAGCCCCACACGAGGGGGCTTCTACAATGAGCAGTTCTTC.

This clone was counted between two and nine times. The chain carries TRBV18 and TRBJ2-7; 9 positions agree with TRBD2. After removal of 2 bases from V and 3 bases from J, the junction contained 8 bases not matched to a gene. CDR3 length: 16 amino acids. Germline lookup yields CDR1 KGHSH and CDR2 LQKENI. CDR3: CASSPGLARYNYEQYF. Here the CDR3 DNA reads TGTGCCAGCTCACCAGGACTAGCGCGATACAACTACGAGCAGTACTTC.

V is TRBV7-2 and J is TRBJ2-5, with 7 bases aligning to TRBD1. Per the germline V gene, CDR1 is SGHTA and CDR2 is FQGNSA. This CDR3 comprises 15 residues. The trim removed 5 bases at V and 2 bases at J, leaving 8 bases unmatched. The CDR3 bases are TGTGCCAGCAGCCAAGGGGGCGGTTGGCAAGAGACCCAGTACTTC. Protein sequence: CASSQGGGWQETQYF.

This clone was seen ten or more times. This sequence joins TRBV28 and TRBJ1-4, with D possibly being TRBD1 (6 bases). This CDR3 comprises 14 residues. V lost 7 bases and J 7 bases, leaving 16 bases between the germline ends. CDR1 and CDR2 (germline): MDHEN, SYDVKM. Written as DNA, the CDR3 is TGTGCCAGCACCGTACAGGGAAGGGGTGAAAAACTGTTTTTT. It translates to CASTVQGRGEKLFF.

This chain links TRBV28 with TRBJ1-2, with 7 bases identical to TRBD1. Trimming removed 6 bases from V and 2 bases from J; junction bases left unmatched: 6. Germline V gene sequence: CDR1 MDHEN, CDR2 SYDVKM. The CDR3 length is 14 residues. This CDR3 is CASRGTAWNYGYTF. Here the CDR3 DNA reads TGTGCCAGCAGAGGGACAGCCTGGAACTATGGCTACACCTTC.

This clone was picked up a small number of times. This sample includes further DNA sequences coding for the same CDR3. This sequence joins TRBV6-1 and TRBJ1-2; the match to TRBD1 covers 10 bases. CDR3 length equals 14 residues. V shed 4 bases and J 2 bases; nucleotides not matched to a gene: 1. The germline gives CDR1 MNHNS, CDR2 SASEGT. CDR3 sequence reads: CASSVDRGNYGYTF. CDR3 coding DNA: TGTGCCAGCAGTGTGGACAGGGGGAACTATGGCTACACCTTC.

The chain joins TRBV5-8 to TRBJ2-5; 10 nucleotides line up with TRBD1. CDR3 size: 16 residues. The V gene end was trimmed by 3 bases and the J gene end by 2 bases; junction bases not matched to a gene: 7. Germline V gene data show CDR1 as SGHTS and CDR2 as YDEGEE. CDR3 in DNA: TGTGCCAGCAGCTCGGGGACAGGGGCTGGGCAAGAGACCCAGTACTTC. This translates into CASSSGTGAGQETQYF.

This clone was seen only once. V and J are TRBV6-5 and TRBJ2-7; 7 nucleotides agree with TRBD1. The junction had 8 bases not matched to a gene; V was cut back by 10 bases and J by 5 bases. Germline lookup yields CDR1 MNHEY and CDR2 SVGAGI. The CDR3 extends over 12 amino acids. CDR3 residues: CAKGDRAHEQYF. The CDR3 region has the DNA TGTGCCAAAGGCGACAGGGCCCACGAGCAGTACTTC.

The chain couples TRBV28 to TRBJ2-5, with 11 bases fitting TRBD2. The ends lost 10 bases at V and 6 bases at J; junction bases unmatched: 7. The CDR3 sequence is 13 residues long. Per germline, CDR1 MDHEN and CDR2 SYDVKM. The CDR3 coding sequence is TGTGCCACTTTAGCGGGAGGGCCCAAGACCCAGTACTTC. Protein product: CATLAGGPKTQYF.

This chain links TRBV7-9 with TRBJ1-2, with TRBD1 matching 9 bases. The CDR3 runs to 14 residues. The germline CDR1 and CDR2 sequences are SEHNR and FQNEAQ (reference sequence). With 8 bases clipped from V and 7 bases from J, the junction kept 11 bases outside the gene matches. CDR3 residues: CASGQYGTGSGYTF. CDR3 DNA sequence: TGTGCCAGCGGACAGTATGGGACAGGGAGTGGCTACACCTTC.

This sequence joins TRBV28 and TRBJ1-2; 9 positions match TRBD1. The CDR3 has 15 residues. Unmatched junction bases numbered 6, after V lost 5 bases and J lost 2 bases. Germline V lookup: CDR1 MDHEN, CDR2 SYDVKM. The CDR3 region is CASSNPGQGNYGYTF. CDR3 DNA sequence: TGTGCCAGCAGTAACCCGGGACAGGGAAACTATGGCTACACCTTC.